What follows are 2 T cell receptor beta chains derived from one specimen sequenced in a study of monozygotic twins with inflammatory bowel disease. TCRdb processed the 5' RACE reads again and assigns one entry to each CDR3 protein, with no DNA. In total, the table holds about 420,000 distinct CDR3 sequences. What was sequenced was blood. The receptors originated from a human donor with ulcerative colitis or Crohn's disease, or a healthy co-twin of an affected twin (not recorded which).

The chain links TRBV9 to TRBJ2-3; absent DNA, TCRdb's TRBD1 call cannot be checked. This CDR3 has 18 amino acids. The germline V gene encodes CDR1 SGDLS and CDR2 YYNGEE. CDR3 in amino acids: CASSVRPSARLGTDTQYF. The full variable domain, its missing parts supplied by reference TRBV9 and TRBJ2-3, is DSGVTQTPKHLITATGQRVTLRCSPRSGDLSVYWYQQSLDQGLQFLIQYYNGEERAKGNILERFSAQQFPDLHSELNLSSLELGDSALYFCASSVRPSARLGTDTQYFGPGTRLTVL.

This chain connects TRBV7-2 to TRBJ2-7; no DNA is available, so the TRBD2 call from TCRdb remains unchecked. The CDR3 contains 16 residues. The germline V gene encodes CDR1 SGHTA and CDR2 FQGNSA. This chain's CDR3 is CASSLEGGSGTYEQYF.